These T cell receptor beta chains were read from a single sample in a study of T cells after yellow fever vaccination. TCRdb reprocessed the 5' RACE reads with MiXCR, giving one entry per CDR3 protein. The sample consists of a few hundred thousand distinct CDR3 sequences, approximately 19% of them appearing once. The specimen was PBMCs, collected before the yellow fever booster vaccination. These TCRs come from a man aged 18-30 years who received the YFV17D yellow fever vaccine. Both conserved end residues are part of each CDR3. The D gene is left open where the match is weak. The size entry is marked missing in some rows and otherwise reads once, few, many or a size class.

v_call: TRBV12-3/TRBV12-4; d_call: -; j_call: TRBJ1-3; clone_size: -; cdr3_nt: TGTGCCAGCAGCCTAGATATCTATGGAAACACCATATATTTT; cdr3_aa: CASSLDIYGNTIYF
v_call: TRBV5-1; d_call: -; j_call: TRBJ1-1; clone_size: -; cdr3_nt: TGCGCCAGCGGCGCGGCGGACAGAAACACTGAAGCTTTCTTT; cdr3_aa: CASGAADRNTEAFF
v_call: TRBV30; d_call: -; j_call: TRBJ2-7; clone_size: -; cdr3_nt: TGTGCCTGGAGTGTAACCTACGAGCAGTACTTC; cdr3_aa: CAWSVTYEQYF
v_call: TRBV20-1; d_call: -; j_call: TRBJ2-1; clone_size: many; cdr3_nt: TGCAGTGCTAGAGAAGTCCCCTACAATGAGCAGTTCTTC; cdr3_aa: CSAREVPYNEQFF
v_call: TRBV6-6; d_call: -; j_call: TRBJ2-7; clone_size: many; cdr3_nt: TGTGCCAGCAGTTCCGCAGGGGGGGGCCGGAACGAGCAGTACTTC; cdr3_aa: CASSSAGGGRNEQYF
v_call: TRBV20-1; d_call: -; j_call: TRBJ1-5; clone_size: -; cdr3_nt: TGCAGTGCTAAGAGGTCCGGGGGCAATCAGCCCCAGCATTTT; cdr3_aa: CSAKRSGGNQPQHF
v_call: TRBV7-3; d_call: TRBD2; j_call: TRBJ2-1; clone_size: -; cdr3_nt: TGTGCCAGCGAAATAGGCGGGGGATACAATGAGCAGTTCTTC; cdr3_aa: CASEIGGGYNEQFF
v_call: TRBV28; d_call: -; j_call: TRBJ2-3; clone_size: few; cdr3_nt: TGTGCCAGCAGGCTTACAGGGACCACAGATACGCAGTATTTT; cdr3_aa: CASRLTGTTDTQYF
v_call: TRBV4-3; d_call: -; j_call: TRBJ1-6; clone_size: -; cdr3_nt: TGCGCCAGCAGCCAAGATTTTCATACACCCCTCCACTTT; cdr3_aa: CASSQDFHTPLHF
v_call: TRBV12-3/TRBV12-4; d_call: -; j_call: TRBJ2-1; clone_size: few; cdr3_nt: TGTGCCAGCAGTGGACTAGTTAGGGGGGTGAGTGATGAGCAGTTCTTC; cdr3_aa: CASSGLVRGVSDEQFF
v_call: TRBV2; d_call: TRBD2; j_call: TRBJ2-1; clone_size: -; cdr3_nt: TGTGCCAGCGGGGCTAGCGGGGCTAGGAATGAGCAGTTCTTC; cdr3_aa: CASGASGARNEQFF
v_call: TRBV12-3/TRBV12-4; d_call: TRBD1; j_call: TRBJ1-2; clone_size: -; cdr3_nt: TGTGCCAGCAGTTTGGGGACAGGGGCTGGCTACACCTTC; cdr3_aa: CASSLGTGAGYTF